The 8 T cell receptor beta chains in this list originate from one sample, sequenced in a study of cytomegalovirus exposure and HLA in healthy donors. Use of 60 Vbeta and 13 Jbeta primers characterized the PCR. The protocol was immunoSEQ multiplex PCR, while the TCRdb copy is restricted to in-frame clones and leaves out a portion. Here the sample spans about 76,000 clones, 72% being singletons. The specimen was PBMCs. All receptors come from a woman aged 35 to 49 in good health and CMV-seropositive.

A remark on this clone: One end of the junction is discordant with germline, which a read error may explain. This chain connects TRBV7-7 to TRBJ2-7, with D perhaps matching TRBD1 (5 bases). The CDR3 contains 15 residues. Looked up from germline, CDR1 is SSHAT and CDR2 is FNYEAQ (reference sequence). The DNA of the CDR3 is TGTGCTAGCAGCTTTTCCCCGACAGAAACCTACGAGCAGTACTTC. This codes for CASSFSPTETYEQYF.

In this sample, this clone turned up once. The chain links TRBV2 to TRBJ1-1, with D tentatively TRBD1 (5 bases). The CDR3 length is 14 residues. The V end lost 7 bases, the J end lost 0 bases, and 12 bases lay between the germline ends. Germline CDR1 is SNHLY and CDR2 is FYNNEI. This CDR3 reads CASKTVRMNTEAFF. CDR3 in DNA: TGTGCCAGCAAGACAGTCCGAATGAACACTGAAGCTTTCTTT.

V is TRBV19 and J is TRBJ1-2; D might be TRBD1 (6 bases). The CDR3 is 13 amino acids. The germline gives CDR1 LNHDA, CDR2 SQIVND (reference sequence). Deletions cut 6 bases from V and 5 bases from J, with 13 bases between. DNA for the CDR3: TGTGCCAGTAGCCCACAGGGCAATTATGGCTACACCTTC. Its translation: CASSPQGNYGYTF.

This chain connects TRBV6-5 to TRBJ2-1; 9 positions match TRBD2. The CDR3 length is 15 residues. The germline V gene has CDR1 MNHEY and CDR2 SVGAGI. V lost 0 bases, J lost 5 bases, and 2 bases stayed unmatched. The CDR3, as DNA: TGTGCCAGCAGTTACTCGACTAGCGGCCACAATGAGCAGTTCTTC. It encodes CASSYSTSGHNEQFF.

This CDR3 is CARDIAYEQYF. The CDR3 DNA is TGTGCCAGAGACATCGCCTACGAGCAGTACTTC. V is TRBV6-1 and J is TRBJ2-7; no clear D gene. The CDR3 runs to 11 residues. Germline values: CDR1 MNHNS, CDR2 SASEGT. V was clipped by 9 bases and J by 2 bases, with 8 bases between them.

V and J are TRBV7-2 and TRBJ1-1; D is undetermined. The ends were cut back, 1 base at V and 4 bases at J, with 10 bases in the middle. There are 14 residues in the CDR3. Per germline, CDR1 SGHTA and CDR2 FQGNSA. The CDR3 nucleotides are TGTGCCAGCAGCTTAGGATTACTGTCCACTGAAGCTTTCTTT. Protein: CASSLGLLSTEAFF.

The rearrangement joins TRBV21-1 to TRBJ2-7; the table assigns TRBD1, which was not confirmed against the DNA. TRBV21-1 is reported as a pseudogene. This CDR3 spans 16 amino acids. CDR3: CASSKDRQVSSYEQYF. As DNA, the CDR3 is TGTGCCAGCAGCAAAGATCGCCAGGTGAGCTCCTACGAGCAGTACTTC.

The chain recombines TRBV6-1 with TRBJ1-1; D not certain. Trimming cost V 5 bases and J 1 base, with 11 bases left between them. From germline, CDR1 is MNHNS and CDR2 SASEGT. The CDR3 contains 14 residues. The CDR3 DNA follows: TGTGCCAGCAGTTCGGGGTTGGGGAACACTGAAGCTTTCTTT. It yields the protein CASSSGLGNTEAFF.